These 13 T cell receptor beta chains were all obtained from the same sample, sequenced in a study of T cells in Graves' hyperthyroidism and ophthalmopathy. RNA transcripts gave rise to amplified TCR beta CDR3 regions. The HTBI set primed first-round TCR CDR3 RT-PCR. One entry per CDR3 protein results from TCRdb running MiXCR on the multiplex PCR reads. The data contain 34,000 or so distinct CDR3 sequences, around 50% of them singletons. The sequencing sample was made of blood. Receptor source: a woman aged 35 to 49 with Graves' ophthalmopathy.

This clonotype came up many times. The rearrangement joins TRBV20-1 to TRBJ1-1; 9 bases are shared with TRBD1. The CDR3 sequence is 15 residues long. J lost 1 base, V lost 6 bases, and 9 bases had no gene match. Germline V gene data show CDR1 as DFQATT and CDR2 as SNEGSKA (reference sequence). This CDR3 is CSAKTGGAGNTEAFF. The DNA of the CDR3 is TGCAGTGCAAAAACAGGGGGCGCCGGGAACACTGAAGCTTTCTTT.

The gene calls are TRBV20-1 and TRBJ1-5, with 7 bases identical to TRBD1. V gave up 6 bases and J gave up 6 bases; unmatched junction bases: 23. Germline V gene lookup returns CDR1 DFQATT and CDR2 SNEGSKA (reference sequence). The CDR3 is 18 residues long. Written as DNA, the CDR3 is TGCAGTGCCCAAGGGGGCGGAACCTTAGCCAAAAACATTCAGCCCCAGCATTTT. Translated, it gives CSAQGGGTLAKNIQPQHF.

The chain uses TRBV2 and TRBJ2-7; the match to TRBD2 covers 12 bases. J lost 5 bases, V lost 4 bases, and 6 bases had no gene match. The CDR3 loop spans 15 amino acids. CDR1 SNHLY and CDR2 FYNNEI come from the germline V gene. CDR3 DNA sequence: TGTGCCAGCAGTGTCGGACTAGCGGGGAAGGACGAGCAGTACTTC. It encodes CASSVGLAGKDEQYF.

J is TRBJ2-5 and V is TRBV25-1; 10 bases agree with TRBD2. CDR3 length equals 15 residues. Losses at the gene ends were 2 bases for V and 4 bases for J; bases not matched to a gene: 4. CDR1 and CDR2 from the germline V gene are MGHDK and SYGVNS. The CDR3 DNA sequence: TGTGCCAGCAGTGAACGAGCGGGGGGGGGAGAGACCCAGTACTTC. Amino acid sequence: CASSERAGGGETQYF.

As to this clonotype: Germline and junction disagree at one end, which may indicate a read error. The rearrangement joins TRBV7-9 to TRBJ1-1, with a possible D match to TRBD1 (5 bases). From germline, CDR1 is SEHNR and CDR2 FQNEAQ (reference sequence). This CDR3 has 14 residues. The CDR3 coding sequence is TGTGCCAGCAGCTTAGAGGGGATGAACACGGAAGCTTTCTTT. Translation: CASSLEGMNTEAFF.

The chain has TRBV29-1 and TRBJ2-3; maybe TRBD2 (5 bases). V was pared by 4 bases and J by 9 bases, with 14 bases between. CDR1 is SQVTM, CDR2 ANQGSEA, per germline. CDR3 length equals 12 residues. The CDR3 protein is CSVVSGLGTQYF. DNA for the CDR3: TGCAGCGTTGTTTCTGGACTGGGGACGCAGTATTTT.

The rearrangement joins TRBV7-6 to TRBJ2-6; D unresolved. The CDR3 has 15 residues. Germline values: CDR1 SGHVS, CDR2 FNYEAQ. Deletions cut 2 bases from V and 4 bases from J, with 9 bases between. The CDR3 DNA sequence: TGTGCCAGCAGCTTATTTGAGTCCGGGGCCAACGTCCTGACTTTC. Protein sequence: CASSLFESGANVLTF.

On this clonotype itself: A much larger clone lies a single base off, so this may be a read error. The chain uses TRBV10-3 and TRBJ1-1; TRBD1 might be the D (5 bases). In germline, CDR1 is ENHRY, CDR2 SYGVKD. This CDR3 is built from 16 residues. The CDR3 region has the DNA TGTGCCAGCAGTTACTCGGCGGGTTTGCGGGGGACTGAAGCTTTCTTT. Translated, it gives CASSYSAGLRGTEAFF.

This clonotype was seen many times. Here the CDR3 DNA reads TGTGCTAGTGGTCCAGGGGTGGATCAGCCCCAGCATTTT. Translating gives CASGPGVDQPQHF. The chain joins TRBV12-5 to TRBJ1-5, with a tentative D call TRBD1 (6 bases). Per the germline V gene, CDR1 is LGHNT and CDR2 is FRNRAP. The CDR3 has 13 amino acids. The germline V and J ends were trimmed by 5 bases and 5 bases, with 10 bases remaining between them.

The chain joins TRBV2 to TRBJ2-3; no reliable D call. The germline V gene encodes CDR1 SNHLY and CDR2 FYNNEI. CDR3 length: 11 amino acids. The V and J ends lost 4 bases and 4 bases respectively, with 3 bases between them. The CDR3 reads CASSVADTQYF. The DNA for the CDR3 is TGTGCCAGCAGTGTGGCAGATACGCAGTATTTT.

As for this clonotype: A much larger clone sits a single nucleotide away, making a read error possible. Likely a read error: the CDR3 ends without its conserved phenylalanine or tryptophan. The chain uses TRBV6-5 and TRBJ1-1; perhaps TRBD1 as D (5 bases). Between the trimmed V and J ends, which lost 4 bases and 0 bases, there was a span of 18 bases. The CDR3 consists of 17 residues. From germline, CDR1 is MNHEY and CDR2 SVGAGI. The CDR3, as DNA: TGTGCCAGCAGTTCCAGGGTTCTCAGATTTATGAACACTGAAGCTTTCTGT. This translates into CASSSRVLRFMNTEAFC.

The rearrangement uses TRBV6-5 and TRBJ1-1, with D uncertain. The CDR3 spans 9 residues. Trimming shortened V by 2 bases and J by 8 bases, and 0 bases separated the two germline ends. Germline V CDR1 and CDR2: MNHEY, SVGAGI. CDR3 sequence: CASSYEAFF. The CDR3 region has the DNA TGTGCCAGCAGTTACGAAGCTTTCTTT.

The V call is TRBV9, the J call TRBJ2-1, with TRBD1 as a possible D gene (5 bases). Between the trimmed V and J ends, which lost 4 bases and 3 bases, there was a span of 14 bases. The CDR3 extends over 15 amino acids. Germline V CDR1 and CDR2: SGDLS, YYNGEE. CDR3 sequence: CASSTSDSYYNEQFF. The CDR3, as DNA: TGTGCCAGCAGCACCTCAGACAGCTACTACAATGAGCAGTTCTTC.